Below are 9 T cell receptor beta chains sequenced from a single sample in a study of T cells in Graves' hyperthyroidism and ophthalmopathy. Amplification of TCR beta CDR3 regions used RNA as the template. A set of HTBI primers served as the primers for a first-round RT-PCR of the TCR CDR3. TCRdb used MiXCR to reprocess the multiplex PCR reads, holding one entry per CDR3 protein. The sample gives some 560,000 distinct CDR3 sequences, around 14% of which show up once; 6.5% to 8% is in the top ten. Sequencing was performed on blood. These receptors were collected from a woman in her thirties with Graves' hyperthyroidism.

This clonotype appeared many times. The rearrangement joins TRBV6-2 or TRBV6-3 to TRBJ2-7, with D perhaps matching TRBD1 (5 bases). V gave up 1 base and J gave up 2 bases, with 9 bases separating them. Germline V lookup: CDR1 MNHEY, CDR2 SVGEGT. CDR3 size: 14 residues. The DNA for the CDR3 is TGTGCCAGCAGTTACTTTGACAGCACCTACGAGCAGTACTTC. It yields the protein CASSYFDSTYEQYF.

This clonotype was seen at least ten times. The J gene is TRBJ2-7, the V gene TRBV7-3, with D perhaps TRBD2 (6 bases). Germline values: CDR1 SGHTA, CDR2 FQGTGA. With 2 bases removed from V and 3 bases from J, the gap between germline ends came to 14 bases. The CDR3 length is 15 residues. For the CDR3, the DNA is TGTGCCAGCAGCTTAGGCGGGACGCTTATCTACGAGCAGTACTTC. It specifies CASSLGGTLIYEQYF.

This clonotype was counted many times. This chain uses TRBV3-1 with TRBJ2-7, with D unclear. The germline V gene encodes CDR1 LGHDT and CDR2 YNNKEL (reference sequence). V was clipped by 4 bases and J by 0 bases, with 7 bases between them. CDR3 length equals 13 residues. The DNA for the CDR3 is TGTGCCAGCAGCCCCTACGTCTCCTACGAGCAGTACTTC. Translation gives CASSPYVSYEQYF.

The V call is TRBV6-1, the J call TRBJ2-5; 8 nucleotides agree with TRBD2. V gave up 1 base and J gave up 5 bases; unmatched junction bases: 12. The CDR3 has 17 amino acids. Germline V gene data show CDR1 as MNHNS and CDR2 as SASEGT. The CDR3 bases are TGTGCCAGCAGTGAAGATGTCCAGCGGGAGTTACCGGAGACCCAGTACTTC. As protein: CASSEDVQRELPETQYF.

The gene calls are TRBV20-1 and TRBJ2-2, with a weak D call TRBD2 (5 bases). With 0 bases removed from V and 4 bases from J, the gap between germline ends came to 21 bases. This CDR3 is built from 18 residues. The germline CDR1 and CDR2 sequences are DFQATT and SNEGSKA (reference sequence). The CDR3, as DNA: TGCAGTGCTAGAGATCTGAATATGGATAGCGAGGTCACCGGGGAGCTGTTTTTT. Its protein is CSARDLNMDSEVTGELFF.

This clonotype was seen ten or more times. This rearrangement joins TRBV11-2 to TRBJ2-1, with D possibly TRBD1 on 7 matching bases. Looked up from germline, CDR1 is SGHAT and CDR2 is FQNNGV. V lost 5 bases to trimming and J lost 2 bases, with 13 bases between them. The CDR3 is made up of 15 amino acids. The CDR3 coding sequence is TGTGCCAGCAGCCGCGGGACAGAGGCCTACAATGAGCAGTTCTTC. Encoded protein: CASSRGTEAYNEQFF.

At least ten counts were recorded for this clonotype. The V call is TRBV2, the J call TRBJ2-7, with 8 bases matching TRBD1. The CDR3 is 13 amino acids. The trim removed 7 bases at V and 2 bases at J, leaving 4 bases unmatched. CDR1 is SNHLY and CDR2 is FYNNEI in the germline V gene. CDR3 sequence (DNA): TGTGCCAGCACCATGGACAGGGCCTACGAGCAGTACTTC. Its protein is CASTMDRAYEQYF.

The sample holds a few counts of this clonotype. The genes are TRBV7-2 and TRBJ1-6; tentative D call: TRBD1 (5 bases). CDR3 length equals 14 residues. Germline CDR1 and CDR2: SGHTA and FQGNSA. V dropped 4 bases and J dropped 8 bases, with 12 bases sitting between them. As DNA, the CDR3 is TGTGCCAGCAGCTCCGGGACCTGGGATTCACCCCTCCACTTT. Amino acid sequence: CASSSGTWDSPLHF.

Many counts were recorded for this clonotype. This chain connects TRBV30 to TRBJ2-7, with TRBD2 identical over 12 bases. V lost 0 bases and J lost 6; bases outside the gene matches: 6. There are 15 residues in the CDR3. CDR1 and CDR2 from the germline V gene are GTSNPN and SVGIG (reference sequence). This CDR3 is CAWSVGLAGRSEQYF. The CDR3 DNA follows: TGTGCCTGGAGTGTCGGACTAGCGGGACGTAGCGAGCAGTACTTC.